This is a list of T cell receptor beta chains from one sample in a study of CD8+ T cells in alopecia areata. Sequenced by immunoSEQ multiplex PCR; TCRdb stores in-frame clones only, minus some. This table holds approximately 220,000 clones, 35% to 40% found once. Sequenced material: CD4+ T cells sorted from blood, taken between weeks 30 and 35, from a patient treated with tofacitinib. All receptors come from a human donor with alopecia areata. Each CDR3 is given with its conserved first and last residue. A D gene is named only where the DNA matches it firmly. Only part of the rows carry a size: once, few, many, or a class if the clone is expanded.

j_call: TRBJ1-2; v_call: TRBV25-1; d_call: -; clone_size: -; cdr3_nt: TGTGCCAGCACCCGGGGAGGGGGCTATGGCTACACCTTC; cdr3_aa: CASTRGGGYGYTF
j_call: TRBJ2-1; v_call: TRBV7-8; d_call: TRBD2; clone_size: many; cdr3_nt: TGTGCCAGCAGCTTTCGGCTAGCGGGAGGCGAGCAGTTCTTC; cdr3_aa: CASSFRLAGGEQFF
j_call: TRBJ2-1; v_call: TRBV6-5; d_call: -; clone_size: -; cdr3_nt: TGTGCCAGCAGTCGCCCAGGGAGCTCCTACAATGAGCAGTTCTTC; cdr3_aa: CASSRPGSSYNEQFF
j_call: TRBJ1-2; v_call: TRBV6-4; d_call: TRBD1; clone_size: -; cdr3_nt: TGTGCCAGCAGTGACTGGGACAGGGAGGAAGGGGATGGCTACACCTTC; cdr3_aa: CASSDWDREEGDGYTF
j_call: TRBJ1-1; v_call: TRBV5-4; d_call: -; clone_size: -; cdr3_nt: TGTGCCAGCAGCCCCACTCGGGACACTGAAGCTTTCTTT; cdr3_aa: CASSPTRDTEAFF
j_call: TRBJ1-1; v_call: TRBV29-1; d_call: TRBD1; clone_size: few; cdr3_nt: TGCAGCGTTAACCGGACAGGGATGAACACTGAAGCTTTCTTT; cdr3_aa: CSVNRTGMNTEAFF
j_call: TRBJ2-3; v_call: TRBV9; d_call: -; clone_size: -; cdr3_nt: TGTGCCAGCAGCTTTATCGGGGATACGCAGTATTTT; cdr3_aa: CASSFIGDTQYF
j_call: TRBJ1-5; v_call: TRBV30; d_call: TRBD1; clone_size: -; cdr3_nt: TGTGCCTGGAGTCTGACAGGGGGCTTCAATCAGCCCCAGCATTTT; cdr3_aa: CAWSLTGGFNQPQHF
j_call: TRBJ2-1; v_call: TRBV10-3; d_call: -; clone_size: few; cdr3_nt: TGTGCCATCAGTCCGACTGAGGTCGGAGAGCAGTTCTTC; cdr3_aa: CAISPTEVGEQFF
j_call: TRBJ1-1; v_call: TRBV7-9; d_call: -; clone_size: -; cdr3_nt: TGTGCCAGCAGCTTAAAAGGGAGCACTGAAGCTTTCTTT; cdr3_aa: CASSLKGSTEAFF
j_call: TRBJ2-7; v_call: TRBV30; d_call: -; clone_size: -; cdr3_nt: TGTGCCTGGAGTGTAAAGGACAGATCCTACGAGCAGTACTTC; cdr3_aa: CAWSVKDRSYEQYF
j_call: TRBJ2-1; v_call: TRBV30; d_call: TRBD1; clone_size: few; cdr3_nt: TGTGCCTACCTACCGACAGGGAGTGAGCAGTTCTTC; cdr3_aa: CAYLPTGSEQFF
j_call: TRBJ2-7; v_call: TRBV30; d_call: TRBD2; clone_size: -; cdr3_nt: TGTGCCTGGAGTGTAGGGCTAGCGGGGGCCTACGAGCAGTACTTC; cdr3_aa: CAWSVGLAGAYEQYF
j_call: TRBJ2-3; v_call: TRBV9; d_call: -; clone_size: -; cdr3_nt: TGTGCCAGCAGCGTAGACCCCGGGACTGTAGTAGCAGATACGCAGTATTTT; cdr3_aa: CASSVDPGTVVADTQYF
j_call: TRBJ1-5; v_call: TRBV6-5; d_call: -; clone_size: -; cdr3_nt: TGTGCCAGCAGCGACAGAGATCAGCCCCAGCATTTT; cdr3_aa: CASSDRDQPQHF
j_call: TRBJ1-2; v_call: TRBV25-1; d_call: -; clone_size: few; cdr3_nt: TGTGCCAGCAGTGAGGGGGGCTTTGTTCGTGGCTACACCTTC; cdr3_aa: CASSEGGFVRGYTF